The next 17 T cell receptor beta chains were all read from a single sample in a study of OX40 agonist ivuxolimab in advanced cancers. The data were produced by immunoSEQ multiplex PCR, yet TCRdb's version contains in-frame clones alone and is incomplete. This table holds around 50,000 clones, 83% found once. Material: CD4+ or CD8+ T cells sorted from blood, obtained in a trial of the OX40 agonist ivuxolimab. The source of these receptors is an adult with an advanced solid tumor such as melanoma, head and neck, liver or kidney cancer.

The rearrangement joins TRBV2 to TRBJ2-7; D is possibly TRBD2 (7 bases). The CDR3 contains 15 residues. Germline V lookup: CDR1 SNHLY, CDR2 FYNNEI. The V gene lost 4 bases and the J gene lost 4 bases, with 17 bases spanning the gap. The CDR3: CASSGGDTSAYEQYF. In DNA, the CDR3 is TGTGCCAGCAGTGGGGGGGACACTAGCGCTTACGAGCAGTACTTC.

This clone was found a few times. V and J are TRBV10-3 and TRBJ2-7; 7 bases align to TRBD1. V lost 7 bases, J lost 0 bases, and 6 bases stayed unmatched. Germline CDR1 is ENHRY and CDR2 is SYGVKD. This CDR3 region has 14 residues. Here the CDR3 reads CAITGTASSYEQYF. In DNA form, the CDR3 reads TGTGCCATCACCGGGACAGCCAGCTCCTACGAGCAGTACTTC.

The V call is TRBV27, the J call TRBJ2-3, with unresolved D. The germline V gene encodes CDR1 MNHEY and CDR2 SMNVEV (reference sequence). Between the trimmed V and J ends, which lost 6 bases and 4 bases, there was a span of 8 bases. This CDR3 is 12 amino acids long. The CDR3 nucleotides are TGTGCCAGCAGATCGGTCGCAGATACGCAGTATTTT. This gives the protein CASRSVADTQYF.

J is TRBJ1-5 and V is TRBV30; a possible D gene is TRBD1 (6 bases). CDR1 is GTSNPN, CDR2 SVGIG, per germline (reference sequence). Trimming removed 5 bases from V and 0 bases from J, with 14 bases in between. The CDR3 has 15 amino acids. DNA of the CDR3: TGTGCCTGGGGTCCCGGACAGTATAGCAATCAGCCCCAGCATTTT. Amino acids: CAWGPGQYSNQPQHF.

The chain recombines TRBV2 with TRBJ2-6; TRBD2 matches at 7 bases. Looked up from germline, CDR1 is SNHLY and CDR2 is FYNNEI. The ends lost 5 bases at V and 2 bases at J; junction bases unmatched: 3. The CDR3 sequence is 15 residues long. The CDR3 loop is CASSTSEPGANVLTF. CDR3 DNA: TGTGCCAGCAGTACTAGCGAGCCTGGGGCCAACGTCCTGACTTTC.

CDR3 protein: CSVEEGSGRTWFF. The CDR3 DNA is TGCAGCGTTGAAGAAGGAAGCGGGAGGACCTGGTTCTTC. This rearrangement joins TRBV29-1 to TRBJ2-1; 9 bases align to TRBD2. Germline CDR1 is SQVTM and CDR2 is ANQGSEA. J lost 15 bases, V lost 0 bases, and 9 bases had no gene match. CDR3 size: 13 residues.

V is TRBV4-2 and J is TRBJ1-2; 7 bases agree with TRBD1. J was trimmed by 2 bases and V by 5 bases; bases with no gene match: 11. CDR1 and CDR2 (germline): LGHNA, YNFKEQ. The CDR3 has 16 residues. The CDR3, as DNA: TGTGCCAGCAGCGAGGGGACAGCGGGGGGAAACTATGGCTACACCTTC. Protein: CASSEGTAGGNYGYTF.

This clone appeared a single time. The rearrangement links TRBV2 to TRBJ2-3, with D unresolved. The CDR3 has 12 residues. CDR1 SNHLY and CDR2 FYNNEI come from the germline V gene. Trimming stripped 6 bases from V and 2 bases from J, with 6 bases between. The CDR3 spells CASRATTDTQYF. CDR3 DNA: TGTGCCAGCAGGGCCACCACAGATACGCAGTATTTT. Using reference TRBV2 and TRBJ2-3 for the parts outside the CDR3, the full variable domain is EPEVTQTPSHQVTQMGQEVILRCVPISNHLYFYWYRQILGQKVEFLVSFYNNEISEKSEIFDDQFSVERPDGSNFTLKIRSTKLEDSAMYFCASRATTDTQYFGPGTRLTVL.

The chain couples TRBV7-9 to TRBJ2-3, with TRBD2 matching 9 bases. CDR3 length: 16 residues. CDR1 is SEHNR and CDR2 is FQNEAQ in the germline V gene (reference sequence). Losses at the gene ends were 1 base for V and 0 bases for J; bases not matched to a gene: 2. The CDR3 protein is CASSLVSGGSTDTQYF. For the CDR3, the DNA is TGTGCCAGCAGCTTAGTTAGCGGGGGAAGCACAGATACGCAGTATTTT.

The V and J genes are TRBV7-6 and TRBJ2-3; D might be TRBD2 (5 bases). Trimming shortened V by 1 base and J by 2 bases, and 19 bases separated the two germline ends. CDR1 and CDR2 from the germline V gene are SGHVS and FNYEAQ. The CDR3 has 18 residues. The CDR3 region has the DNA TGTGCCAGCAGCTTAGGGTACGGGCGGGTCCCCACCACAGATACGCAGTATTTT. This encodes CASSLGYGRVPTTDTQYF. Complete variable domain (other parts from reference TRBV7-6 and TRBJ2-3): GAGVSQSPRYKVTKRGQDVALRCDPISGHVSLYWYRQALGQGPEFLTYFNYEAQQDKSGLPNDRFSAERPEGSISTLTIQRTEQRDSAMYRCASSLGYGRVPTTDTQYFGPGTRLTVL.

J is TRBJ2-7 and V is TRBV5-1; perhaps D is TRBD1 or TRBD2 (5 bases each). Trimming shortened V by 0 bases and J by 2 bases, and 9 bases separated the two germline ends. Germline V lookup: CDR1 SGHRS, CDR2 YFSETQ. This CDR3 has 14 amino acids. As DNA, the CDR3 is TGCGCCAGCAGCTTGGGAGGGGACCCCTACGAGCAGTACTTC. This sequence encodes CASSLGGDPYEQYF.

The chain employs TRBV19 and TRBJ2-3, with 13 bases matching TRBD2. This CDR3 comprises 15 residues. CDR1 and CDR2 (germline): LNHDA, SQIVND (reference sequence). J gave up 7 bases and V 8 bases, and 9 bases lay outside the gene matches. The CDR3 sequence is CASQLTSGRAYTQYF. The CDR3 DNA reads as TGTGCCAGTCAACTCACTAGCGGGAGGGCTTATACGCAGTATTTT.

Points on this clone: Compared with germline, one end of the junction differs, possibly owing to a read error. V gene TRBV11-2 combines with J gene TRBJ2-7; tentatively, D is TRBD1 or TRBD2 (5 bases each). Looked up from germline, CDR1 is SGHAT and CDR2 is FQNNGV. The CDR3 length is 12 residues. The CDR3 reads CASSSTGLKGSF. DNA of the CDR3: TGTGCCAGCAGCTCAACAGGCCTTAAAGGGAGCTTC.

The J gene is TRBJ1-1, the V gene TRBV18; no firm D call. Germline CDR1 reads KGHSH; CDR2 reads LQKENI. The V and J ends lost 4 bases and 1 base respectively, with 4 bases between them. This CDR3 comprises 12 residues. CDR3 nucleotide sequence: TGTGCCAGCTCACAAAGGAACACTGAAGCTTTCTTT. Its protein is CASSQRNTEAFF.

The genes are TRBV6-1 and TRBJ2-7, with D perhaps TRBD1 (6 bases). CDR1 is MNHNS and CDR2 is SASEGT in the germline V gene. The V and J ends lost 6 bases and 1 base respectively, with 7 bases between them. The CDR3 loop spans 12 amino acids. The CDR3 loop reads CASRTGSYEQYF. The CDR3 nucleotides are TGTGCCAGCAGGACAGGTTCCTACGAGCAGTACTTC.

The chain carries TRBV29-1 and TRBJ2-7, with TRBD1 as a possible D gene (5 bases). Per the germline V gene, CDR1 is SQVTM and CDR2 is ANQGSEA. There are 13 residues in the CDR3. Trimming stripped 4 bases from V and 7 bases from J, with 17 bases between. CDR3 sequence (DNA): TGCAGCGTTGGGACATTGATGGGGCTAGAGCAGTACTTC. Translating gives CSVGTLMGLEQYF.

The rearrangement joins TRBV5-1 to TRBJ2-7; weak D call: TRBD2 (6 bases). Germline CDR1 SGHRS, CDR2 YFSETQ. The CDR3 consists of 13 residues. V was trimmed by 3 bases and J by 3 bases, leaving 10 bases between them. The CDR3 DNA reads TGCGCCAGCAGCTCGGGACTTTACTACGAGCAGTACTTC. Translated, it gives CASSSGLYYEQYF.